This passage covers 18 T cell receptor beta chains from one sample sequenced in a study of OX40 agonist ivuxolimab in advanced cancers. The data were produced by immunoSEQ multiplex PCR, yet TCRdb's version contains in-frame clones alone and is incomplete. This sample carries tens of thousands of clones, around four fifths of them seen once, and the ten largest clones take around 2.9%. The material was CD4+ or CD8+ T cells sorted from blood, obtained in a trial of the OX40 agonist ivuxolimab. The receptors were sampled from an adult with an advanced solid tumor such as melanoma, head and neck, liver or kidney cancer.

This clone was found once. This same CDR3 is encoded by further DNA sequences in the sample. The chain is built from TRBV7-2 and TRBJ2-1; D not resolved. The V gene's germline CDR1 is SGHTA and CDR2 FQGNSA. The germline V and J ends were trimmed by 1 base and 6 bases, with 4 bases remaining between them. The CDR3 loop spans 12 amino acids. CDR3 sequence: CASSLVGNEQFF. CDR3 coding DNA: TGTGCCAGCAGCTTAGTCGGCAATGAGCAGTTCTTC.

The rearrangement uses TRBV28 and TRBJ1-2; D is possibly TRBD1 (5 bases). V lost 10 bases, J lost 2 bases, and 11 bases lay in between. The germline V gene has CDR1 MDHEN and CDR2 SYDVKM. The CDR3 spans 12 residues. CDR3 loop: CATEGRNYGYTF. The CDR3 DNA reads TGTGCCACCGAGGGGCGGAACTATGGCTACACCTTC.

This clone was observed a few times. The J gene is TRBJ1-5, the V gene TRBV30; 10 bases match TRBD1. Germline-derived CDR1 and CDR2 are GTSNPN and SVGIG (reference sequence). The CDR3 is made up of 15 amino acids. V gave up 2 bases and J gave up 5 bases; unmatched junction bases: 6. The CDR3 DNA reads as TGTGCCTGGAGTAAACGGACAGGGGGTGATCAGCCCCAGCATTTT. Translating gives CAWSKRTGGDQPQHF.

The chain uses TRBV15 and TRBJ2-5; 11 bases are shared with TRBD2. The CDR3 loop spans 16 amino acids. Germline CDR1 and CDR2: LNHNV and YYDKDF (reference sequence). Losses at the gene ends were 0 bases for V and 5 bases for J; bases not matched to a gene: 5. CDR3 DNA sequence: TGTGCCACCAGCAGAGAACTAGCGGGAGTCAGGGAGACCCAGTACTTC. Translated, it gives CATSRELAGVRETQYF.

This chain's CDR3 is CASSMDWEGYTF. In DNA, the CDR3 is TGTGCCAGCAGCATGGACTGGGAGGGCTACACCTTC. The chain has TRBV7-9 and TRBJ1-2; D is unresolved. The CDR3 length is 12 residues. Trimming pared 5 bases from V and 8 bases from J, leaving 12 bases between. Germline CDR1 and CDR2: SEHNR and FQNEAQ (reference sequence).

This clone is medium-sized in the sample. The V gene is TRBV30, the J gene TRBJ1-5, with 10 positions matching TRBD1. This CDR3 has 15 amino acids. The germline V gene has CDR1 GTSNPN and CDR2 SVGIG (reference sequence). With V trimmed by 1 base and J by 6 bases, 6 bases remained unmatched. This CDR3 is CAWSGGTGVGQPQHF. The CDR3 DNA sequence: TGTGCCTGGAGTGGAGGGACAGGGGTTGGTCAGCCCCAGCATTTT.

V is TRBV11-3 and J is TRBJ2-1; D ambiguous. CDR3 length equals 12 residues. Trimming cost V 0 bases and J 7 bases, with 4 bases left between them. In germline, CDR1 is SGHNT, CDR2 YENEEA. CDR3 residues: CASSLDRNEQFF. In nucleotides, the CDR3 is TGTGCCAGCAGCTTAGACCGAAATGAGCAGTTCTTC.

The chain combines TRBV28 with TRBJ2-1; 10 nucleotides align to TRBD2. V was clipped by 5 bases and J by 8 bases; unmatched bases: 12. CDR1 is MDHEN and CDR2 is SYDVKM in the germline V gene. CDR3 length equals 16 residues. In DNA, the CDR3 is TGTGCCAGCAGTCCTAGCGGGAGAGGGGCAGTCGATGAGCAGTTCTTC. It is translated as CASSPSGRGAVDEQFF.

The sample holds one count of this clone. The chain has TRBV4-1 and TRBJ1-2; D uncertain. Trimming left V 1 base short and J 4 bases short, with 16 bases between. Germline-derived CDR1 and CDR2 are MGHRA and YSYEKL. The CDR3 totals 16 residues. CDR3 residues: CASSQGVGKGSYGYTF. The CDR3, as DNA: TGCGCCAGCAGCCAAGGGGTGGGTAAGGGCTCCTATGGCTACACCTTC.

The chain joins TRBV11-3 to TRBJ2-7; no clear D gene. This CDR3 is built from 12 residues. Germline values: CDR1 SGHNT, CDR2 YENEEA. V lost 3 bases to trimming and J lost 1 base, with 4 bases between them. In DNA, the CDR3 is TGTGCCAGCAGCTTGCGTTCCTACGAGCAGTACTTC. Amino acid sequence: CASSLRSYEQYF.

This chain uses TRBV12-5 with TRBJ1-5; D is uncertain. The ends were cut back, 1 base at V and 0 bases at J, with 4 bases in the middle. This CDR3 is built from 14 residues. Per germline, CDR1 LGHNT and CDR2 FRNRAP. In DNA form, the CDR3 reads TGTGCTAGTGGTTTGGACGGTAGCAATCAGCCCCAGCATTTT. Residues: CASGLDGSNQPQHF.

This rearrangement joins TRBV11-2 to TRBJ2-5, with D hard to call. The germline CDR1 and CDR2 sequences are SGHAT and FQNNGV. CDR3 size: 12 residues. The ends were cut back, 5 bases at V and 1 base at J, with 5 bases in the middle. The CDR3 protein is CASSRIQETQYF. The CDR3 DNA follows: TGTGCCAGCAGCAGAATCCAAGAGACCCAGTACTTC.

The J gene is TRBJ1-2, the V gene TRBV27; D unresolved. The V gene lost 2 bases and the J gene lost 7 bases, with 11 bases spanning the gap. Germline CDR1 reads MNHEY; CDR2 reads SMNVEV (reference sequence). CDR3 size: 13 residues. The CDR3: CASSLVEWGGYTF. The CDR3 DNA sequence: TGTGCCAGCAGTTTAGTGGAATGGGGTGGCTACACCTTC.

The rearrangement uses TRBV7-2 and TRBJ2-3; 15 positions match TRBD2. From germline, CDR1 is SGHTA and CDR2 FQGNSA. The CDR3 covers 17 residues. The V segment lost 3 bases and the J segment 5 bases; nucleotides outside the gene matches: 6. CDR3 sequence reads: CASSFGLAGGPVDTQYF. As DNA, the CDR3 is TGTGCCAGCAGCTTCGGACTAGCGGGAGGGCCTGTAGATACGCAGTATTTT.

The chain joins TRBV11-3 to TRBJ2-1; 14 nucleotides agree with TRBD2. CDR1 and CDR2 from the germline V gene are SGHNT and YENEEA. V trimming: 1 base; J trimming: 12 bases; junction bases outside the gene matches: 5. The CDR3 extends over 15 amino acids. CDR3 sequence (DNA): TGTGCCAGCAGCTTAGTGGGACTAGCGGGAGCGGGGCAGTTCTTC. This codes for CASSLVGLAGAGQFF.

The chain employs TRBV5-5 and TRBJ2-2; D possibly corresponds to TRBD2 (6 bases). CDR3 size: 15 residues. V gave up 0 bases and J gave up 6 bases, with 12 bases separating them. Germline lookup yields CDR1 SGHKS and CDR2 YYEKEE (reference sequence). The CDR3 is CASSLELARAGELFF. The CDR3 DNA is TGTGCCAGCAGCTTGGAACTAGCAAGGGCCGGGGAGCTGTTTTTT.

This sequence joins TRBV19 and TRBJ1-1; D gene uncertain. Trimming cost V 7 bases and J 2 bases, with 14 bases left between them. Germline V gives CDR1 LNHDA, CDR2 SQIVND (reference sequence). The CDR3 is 14 amino acids. The CDR3 reads CASTLTSKNTEAFF. The CDR3 bases are TGTGCCAGTACTCTCACTTCTAAAAACACTGAAGCTTTCTTT.

The chain links TRBV2 to TRBJ1-2, with 7 bases that match TRBD1. The germline V gene encodes CDR1 SNHLY and CDR2 FYNNEI. The J segment lost 8 bases and the V segment lost 6 bases, leaving 3 bases of the junction unmatched. There are 11 residues in the CDR3. CDR3 region: CASSPGGGYTF. In DNA form, the CDR3 reads TGTGCCAGCAGCCCAGGGGGGGGCTACACCTTC.